A selection of T cell receptor beta chains follows, all from one sample in a study of blood T cell repertoires in COVID-19. Assay used: immunoSEQ multiplex PCR; TCRdb lists only in-frame clones, some missing. The table records 200,000 to 250,000 clones, approximately 82% of them present only once. Sequencing was done on a sample of peripheral blood. Source of these receptors: a woman older than 75 with active or convalescent COVID-19. Both conserved end residues are part of each CDR3. A D gene is named only where the DNA matches it firmly. Size tells how often a clone was seen (once, few, many) or the class of an expanded clone, and some rows leave it out.

V gene	clone size	D gene	J gene	CDR3 protein	CDR3 DNA
TRBV10-3	NA	NA	TRBJ1-2	CAISESTANYGYTF	TGTGCCATCAGTGAGTCGACAGCTAACTATGGCTACACCTTC
TRBV27	NA	TRBD1	TRBJ1-3	CASSLGGQHSGNTIYF	TGTGCCAGCAGTTTAGGGGGACAGCACTCTGGAAACACCATATATTTT
TRBV18	NA	NA	TRBJ1-2	CASSPQRVRLGGYTF	TGTGCCAGCTCACCACAGCGGGTGAGGCTGGGAGGCTACACCTTC
TRBV28	NA	NA	TRBJ1-5	CASSPPPGQSQHF	TGTGCCAGCAGTCCCCCTCCGGGACAAAGTCAGCATTTT
TRBV3-1/TRBV3-2	NA	NA	TRBJ2-4	CASSPRVDKNIQYF	TGTGCCAGCAGCCCCAGGGTAGACAAAAACATTCAGTACTTC
TRBV10-3	once	TRBD1	TRBJ1-2	CAIRETGSSYGYTF	TGTGCCATCAGGGAGACAGGGAGTAGCTATGGCTACACCTTC
TRBV5-1	NA	TRBD2	TRBJ2-7	CASSSLAGVNEQYF	TGCGCCAGCAGCTCACTAGCGGGGGTCAACGAGCAGTACTTC
TRBV5-6	few	TRBD1	TRBJ1-1	CASSLEGTGDLKGGEAFF	TGTGCCAGCAGCTTGGAAGGGACAGGAGACTTAAAGGGTGGTGAAGCTTTCTTT
TRBV19	NA	TRBD1	TRBJ1-4	CASSIPGGPTNEKLFF	TGTGCCAGTAGTATTCCAGGGGGCCCTACTAATGAAAAACTGTTTTTT
TRBV29-1	NA	NA	TRBJ2-7	CSGSNAYEQYF	TGCAGCGGTAGTAATGCTTACGAGCAGTACTTC
TRBV11-1	NA	NA	TRBJ1-2	CASSLQGSGYTF	TGTGCCAGCAGCTTACAGGGGAGCGGCTACACCTTC
TRBV19	NA	TRBD1	TRBJ1-5	CASSSWDRGLNQPQHF	TGTGCCAGTAGTAGCTGGGACAGGGGATTGAATCAGCCCCAGCATTTT
TRBV11-2	NA	NA	TRBJ2-1	CASSFGVRSNEQFF	TGTGCCAGCAGCTTCGGGGTCCGGTCGAATGAGCAGTTCTTC
TRBV30	NA	NA	TRBJ2-5	CAWSGSGLRRETQYF	TGTGCCTGGAGTGGGAGCGGGCTCCGACGGGAGACCCAGTACTTC
TRBV6-5	NA	NA	TRBJ2-1	CASSRTQPYNEQFF	TGTGCCAGCAGTCGGACACAGCCTTACAATGAGCAGTTCTTC
TRBV6-5	NA	TRBD1	TRBJ1-5	CASRRQGGNQPQHF	TGTGCCAGCAGACGACAGGGGGGCAATCAGCCCCAGCATTTT
TRBV28	NA	TRBD1	TRBJ1-1	CASSPLGQDRMNTEAFF	TGTGCCAGCAGTCCATTAGGACAGGACCGAATGAACACTGAAGCTTTCTTT
TRBV2	NA	TRBD2	TRBJ2-1	CASRQLAGSYNEQFF	TGTGCCAGCAGACAACTAGCGGGGTCATACAATGAGCAGTTCTTC
TRBV28	NA	TRBD1	TRBJ1-4	CASSWGHRGTEKLFF	TGTGCCAGCAGTTGGGGGCACAGGGGGACTGAAAAACTGTTTTTT
TRBV3-1/TRBV3-2	NA	TRBD1	TRBJ2-1	CASSLGQGVGNEQFF	TGTGCCAGCAGCCTGGGACAGGGGGTCGGAAATGAGCAGTTCTTC
TRBV15	NA	TRBD1	TRBJ1-1	CATSTGGLGLAFF	TGTGCCACCAGCACAGGGGGGTTGGGTCTAGCTTTCTTT
TRBV5-1	NA	NA	TRBJ2-7	CASSQQDSSYEQYF	TGCGCCAGCAGCCAACAAGACTCATCCTACGAGCAGTACTTC